These 31 T cell receptor beta chains were sequenced from one sample in a study of OX40 agonist ivuxolimab in advanced cancers. Profiled with immunoSEQ multiplex PCR; TCRdb holds only in-frame clones, not every one. The sample records tens of thousands of clones, almost 95% being singletons. The sequenced sample was CD4+ or CD8+ T cells sorted from blood, obtained in a trial of the OX40 agonist ivuxolimab. All receptors derive from an adult with an advanced solid tumor such as melanoma, head and neck, liver or kidney cancer.

The gene calls are TRBV11-2 and TRBJ2-1; 12 bases agree with TRBD2. The CDR3 consists of 14 residues. V shed 10 bases, J shed 8 bases, and the junction held 9 bases outside the gene matches. Per the germline V gene, CDR1 is SGHAT and CDR2 is FQNNGV. The chain's CDR3 is CAIRRTSGIDEQFF. The CDR3 DNA follows: TGTGCCATCCGCCGGACTAGCGGGATCGATGAGCAGTTCTTC.

The V and J genes are TRBV7-9 and TRBJ2-5; 11 nucleotides align to TRBD2. J lost 7 bases, V lost 5 bases, and 9 bases had no gene match. The CDR3 is made up of 15 amino acids. In germline, CDR1 is SEHNR, CDR2 FQNEAQ (reference sequence). The CDR3 loop reads CASSEGLAGGGTQYF. The CDR3 DNA sequence: TGTGCCAGCAGCGAGGGCCTAGCGGGAGGAGGGACCCAGTACTTC.

The chain combines TRBV5-4 with TRBJ1-3, with D uncertain. V was shortened by 0 bases and J by 1 base, with 5 bases between the two germline ends. The CDR3 totals 14 residues. The V gene's germline CDR1 is SGHNT and CDR2 YYREEE (reference sequence). CDR3 in amino acids: CASSLADSGNTIYF. The CDR3 bases are TGTGCCAGCAGCTTGGCAGATTCTGGAAACACCATATATTTT.

This clone was detected only once. V and J are TRBV6-5 and TRBJ1-6, with 7 positions matching TRBD1. Germline V CDR1 and CDR2: MNHEY, SVGAGI. V shed 8 bases, J shed 6 bases, and the junction held 4 bases outside the gene matches. The CDR3 contains 13 residues. The CDR3 reads CASLTGINSPLHF. CDR3 DNA sequence: TGTGCCAGCCTGACAGGGATTAATTCACCCCTCCACTTT.

The gene calls are TRBV2 and TRBJ2-4, with D perhaps matching TRBD1 (5 bases). Between the trimmed V and J ends, which lost 2 bases and 6 bases, there was a span of 14 bases. Per germline, CDR1 SNHLY and CDR2 FYNNEI. The CDR3 loop spans 15 amino acids. Here the CDR3 DNA reads TGTGCCAGCAGTGAAAGGGGTCCCATCCTAAACATTCAGTACTTC. It is translated as CASSERGPILNIQYF.

V gene TRBV19 combines with J gene TRBJ1-5, with a tentative D call TRBD1 (5 bases). The CDR3 contains 13 residues. Germline V gene sequence: CDR1 LNHDA, CDR2 SQIVND (reference sequence). V was shortened by 5 bases and J by 6 bases, with 11 bases between the two germline ends. In DNA, the CDR3 is TGTGCCAGTAGTGGTGGGGGGATTCAGCCCCAGCATTTT. It translates to CASSGGGIQPQHF.

The rearrangement joins TRBV2 to TRBJ1-2, with 7 bases aligning to TRBD1. V shed 4 bases and J 5 bases; nucleotides not matched to a gene: 10. CDR3 length: 15 residues. Germline V gene lookup returns CDR1 SNHLY and CDR2 FYNNEI. The CDR3 sequence is CASSATGQSPYGYTF. CDR3 DNA sequence: TGTGCCAGCAGTGCCACGGGACAGAGCCCTTATGGCTACACCTTC.

The chain links TRBV4-1 to TRBJ2-1, with a possible D match to TRBD2 (6 bases). The CDR3 consists of 16 residues. Trimming stripped 1 base from V and 0 bases from J, with 10 bases between. Germline V gives CDR1 MGHRA, CDR2 YSYEKL. The CDR3 DNA follows: TGCGCCAGCAGCCAAGCGATGACTAGCTCCTACAATGAGCAGTTCTTC. Translated: CASSQAMTSSYNEQFF.

The chain has TRBV27 and TRBJ1-1, with 7 bases aligning to TRBD1. With V trimmed by 6 bases and J by 0 bases, 16 bases remained unmatched. Germline values: CDR1 MNHEY, CDR2 SMNVEV (reference sequence). This CDR3 has 18 residues. The DNA for the CDR3 is TGTGCCAGCAGCTTAACAGGGGTGGCACTACGACTGAACACTGAAGCTTTCTTT. Translating it yields CASSLTGVALRLNTEAFF.

J is TRBJ2-6 and V is TRBV4-2, with D unclear. This CDR3 spans 17 amino acids. Germline CDR1 and CDR2: LGHNA and YNFKEQ. V dropped 4 bases and J dropped 3 bases, with 16 bases sitting between them. In DNA form, the CDR3 reads TGTGCCAGCAGCCGGAGCCAGAGTGTTGGTGGGGCCAACGTCCTGACTTTC. It specifies CASSRSQSVGGANVLTF.

V usage is TRBV7-2 and J usage is TRBJ2-5; the D gene is possibly TRBD2 (5 bases). CDR1 is SGHTA and CDR2 is FQGNSA in the germline V gene. The CDR3 runs to 14 residues. The V and J ends lost 5 bases and 4 bases respectively, with 14 bases between them. CDR3 residues: CASSQSRRSETQYF. CDR3 bases: TGTGCCAGCAGCCAAAGTCGGAGGTCAGAGACCCAGTACTTC.

The chain uses TRBV10-3 and TRBJ1-5, with TRBD1 matching 8 bases. The V segment lost 0 bases and the J segment 6 bases; nucleotides outside the gene matches: 10. This CDR3 comprises 17 residues. Germline CDR1 is ENHRY and CDR2 is SYGVKD. CDR3 in amino acids: CAISESKGAGGRQPQHF. The CDR3 region has the DNA TGTGCCATCAGTGAGTCAAAAGGGGCAGGGGGCCGTCAGCCCCAGCATTTT.

This chain uses TRBV7-9 with TRBJ2-2; 14 bases match TRBD2. Per germline, CDR1 SEHNR and CDR2 FQNEAQ (reference sequence). V dropped 5 bases and J dropped 5; count of bases not matched to a gene: 10. The CDR3 is 18 residues long. CDR3: CASSPRGLAGAGTGELFF. The CDR3 nucleotides read TGTGCCAGCAGCCCAAGGGGACTAGCGGGAGCAGGGACCGGGGAGCTGTTTTTT.

The V and J genes are TRBV2 and TRBJ1-5, with 8 nucleotides matching TRBD1. The CDR3 runs to 14 residues. Germline V CDR1 and CDR2: SNHLY, FYNNEI. Trimming took 3 bases from V and 6 from J; bases not matched to a gene: 4. The CDR3 is CASSDSGGGQPQHF. The CDR3 DNA sequence: TGTGCCAGCAGTGATTCAGGGGGCGGTCAGCCCCAGCATTTT.

This rearrangement joins TRBV5-4 to TRBJ2-3, with 9 nucleotides matching TRBD2. V shed 10 bases, J shed 9 bases, and the junction held 12 bases outside the gene matches. Germline V CDR1 and CDR2: SGHNT, YYREEE (reference sequence). CDR3 length equals 13 residues. In nucleotides, the CDR3 is TGTGCCGGGGCCTTCCCTAGCGGGGAAACGCAGTATTTT. Translated: CAGAFPSGETQYF.

The chain uses TRBV7-2 and TRBJ2-7; 8 nucleotides line up with TRBD2. The V gene end was trimmed by 6 bases and the J gene end by 3 bases; junction bases not matched to a gene: 4. In germline, CDR1 is SGHTA, CDR2 FQGNSA. CDR3 length: 13 residues. The CDR3, as DNA: TGTGCCAGCAGTCTGAGCGGGAGCTACGAGCAGTACTTC. Translating it yields CASSLSGSYEQYF.

The gene calls are TRBV2 and TRBJ1-5, with D tentatively TRBD1 (5 bases). Trimming pared 3 bases from V and 4 bases from J, leaving 10 bases between. Germline V gene lookup returns CDR1 SNHLY and CDR2 FYNNEI. This CDR3 spans 14 amino acids. This chain's CDR3 is CASSDREGNQPQHF. The CDR3 DNA reads TGTGCCAGCAGTGACAGGGAGGGTAATCAGCCCCAGCATTTT.

The V gene is TRBV5-4, the J gene TRBJ2-1, with 9 bases identical to TRBD1. V trimming: 0 bases; J trimming: 4 bases; junction bases outside the gene matches: 5. The germline CDR1 and CDR2 sequences are SGHNT and YYREEE (reference sequence). The CDR3 has 16 amino acids. CDR3 sequence reads: CASSLDSGTGYNEQFF. Written as DNA, the CDR3 is TGTGCCAGCAGCTTGGACTCCGGGACAGGGTACAATGAGCAGTTCTTC.

This clone appeared a single time. This chain joins TRBV19 and TRBJ1-4; maybe TRBD1 (5 bases). The CDR3 consists of 13 residues. V lost 7 bases and J lost 7, with 13 bases in between. Germline V gives CDR1 LNHDA, CDR2 SQIVND (reference sequence). CDR3 in amino acids: CASTGQGREKLFF. The CDR3 bases are TGTGCCAGTACGGGGCAGGGCCGTGAAAAACTGTTTTTT. The full variable domain, its missing parts supplied by reference TRBV19 and TRBJ1-4, is DGGITQSPKYLFRKEGQNVTLSCEQNLNHDAMYWYRQDPGQGLRLIYYSQIVNDFQKGDIAEGYSVSREKKESFPLTVTSAQKNPTAFYLCASTGQGREKLFFGSGTQLSVL.

This clone was seen just once. This sequence joins TRBV19 and TRBJ2-7; possibly TRBD1 for D (6 bases). Germline assignment: CDR1 LNHDA and CDR2 SQIVND (reference sequence). Trimming removed 9 bases from V and 6 bases from J, with 18 bases in between. The CDR3 is 13 residues long. In DNA form, the CDR3 reads TGTGCCAGCAGGGGAATAACGACGGGCGAGCAGTACTTC. This encodes CASRGITTGEQYF.

This clone was counted a single time. The chain recombines TRBV7-2 with TRBJ1-4; 7 bases align to TRBD1. J lost 8 bases, V lost 5 bases, and 11 bases had no gene match. Germline-derived CDR1 and CDR2 are SGHTA and FQGNSA. The CDR3 is 15 residues long. The CDR3 here is CASSPDGTAYEKLFF. The CDR3 coding sequence is TGTGCCAGCAGCCCCGACGGGACAGCCTACGAAAAACTGTTTTTT.

The chain combines TRBV7-2 with TRBJ1-1; no reliable D call. The CDR3 covers 12 residues. Germline lookup yields CDR1 SGHTA and CDR2 FQGNSA. Trimming removed 7 bases at V and 8 bases at J, with 14 bases between. The CDR3 DNA follows: TGTGCCAGCACCGACCCCTCGGGCGAAGCTTTCTTT. This translates into CASTDPSGEAFF.

The rearrangement joins TRBV30 to TRBJ2-5; 11 nucleotides agree with TRBD2. The germline CDR1 and CDR2 sequences are GTSNPN and SVGIG (reference sequence). CDR3 length: 14 amino acids. Trimming at V came to 8 bases and at J to 4 bases, leaving 9 bases not matched to a gene. This CDR3 is CAGIAGGPGETQYF. The DNA of the CDR3 is TGTGCCGGAATAGCGGGGGGGCCGGGAGAGACCCAGTACTTC.

V and J are TRBV28 and TRBJ1-1; D call uncertain. Trimming cost V 4 bases and J 0 bases, with 9 bases left between them. Germline loops: CDR1 MDHEN, CDR2 SYDVKM. This CDR3 is 14 amino acids long. Written as DNA, the CDR3 is TGTGCCAGCAGTTCCTTTTTATTGAACACTGAAGCTTTCTTT. Its protein is CASSSFLLNTEAFF.

V gene TRBV7-9 combines with J gene TRBJ2-7, with D perhaps TRBD2 (6 bases). The CDR3 is 13 residues long. The V end lost 1 base, the J end lost 11 bases, and 15 bases lay between the germline ends. Germline-derived CDR1 and CDR2 are SEHNR and FQNEAQ (reference sequence). The CDR3 protein is CASSLDGGTPEYF. The DNA for the CDR3 is TGTGCCAGCAGCTTAGATGGTGGGACTCCCGAGTACTTC.

DNA for the CDR3: TGCGCCAGCAGCTTGGGTGCGGCACTCTCTGGAAACACCATATATTTT. Translating gives CASSLGAALSGNTIYF. This chain connects TRBV5-1 to TRBJ1-3, with D uncertain. CDR1 and CDR2 from the germline V gene are SGHRS and YFSETQ. The CDR3 is 16 residues long. V lost 0 bases and J 0 bases, leaving 10 bases between the germline ends. The complete variable domain, with remaining parts taken from reference TRBV5-1 and TRBJ1-3, reads KAGVTQTPRYLIKTRGQQVTLSCSPISGHRSVSWYQQTPGQGLQFLFEYFSETQRNKGNFPGRFSGRQFSNSRSEMNVSTLELGDSALYLCASSLGAALSGNTIYFGEGSWLTVV.

This sequence joins TRBV28 and TRBJ1-1; TRBD1 aligns across 7 bases. Germline V gene lookup returns CDR1 MDHEN and CDR2 SYDVKM. This CDR3 region has 14 residues. J lost 4 bases, V lost 7 bases, and 9 bases had no gene match. The CDR3 sequence is CASNPTGDPTEAFF. For the CDR3, the DNA is TGTGCCAGCAACCCTACAGGGGACCCCACTGAAGCTTTCTTT.

V is TRBV10-3 and J is TRBJ2-1; TRBD2 aligns across 12 bases. This CDR3 comprises 16 residues. Germline values: CDR1 ENHRY, CDR2 SYGVKD. J gave up 5 bases and V 6 bases, and 8 bases lay outside the gene matches. The CDR3 DNA follows: TGTGCCATCAGCAGACTAGCGGGGGACGAAGACAATGAGCAGTTCTTC. Translation: CAISRLAGDEDNEQFF.

The chain's CDR3 is CASSQGGASTDTQYF. In DNA form, the CDR3 reads TGTGCCAGCAGCCAAGGAGGTGCTAGCACAGATACGCAGTATTTT. V is TRBV4-2 and J is TRBJ2-3; D remains ambiguous. Trimming took 1 base from V and 0 from J, leaving 8 bases between them. This CDR3 contains 15 residues. Germline V gene sequence: CDR1 LGHNA, CDR2 YNFKEQ.

The rearrangement uses TRBV28 and TRBJ2-6; TRBD1 matches at 8 bases. Trimming cost V 6 bases and J 0 bases; bases outside gene matches: 19. There are 21 residues in the CDR3. Germline V gives CDR1 MDHEN, CDR2 SYDVKM. DNA for the CDR3: TGTGCCAGCAGAACCTCCACCTTATGGGACAGGCCAGACTCTGGGGCCAACGTCCTGACTTTC. This codes for CASRTSTLWDRPDSGANVLTF.

The rearrangement joins TRBV10-3 to TRBJ1-5; D is undetermined. This CDR3 is 14 amino acids long. Between the trimmed V and J ends, which lost 4 bases and 3 bases, there was a span of 10 bases. Germline V lookup: CDR1 ENHRY, CDR2 SYGVKD. CDR3 nucleotide sequence: TGTGCCATCAGTGGGCAGGAAAACAATCAGCCCCAGCATTTT. Its protein product is CAISGQENNQPQHF.